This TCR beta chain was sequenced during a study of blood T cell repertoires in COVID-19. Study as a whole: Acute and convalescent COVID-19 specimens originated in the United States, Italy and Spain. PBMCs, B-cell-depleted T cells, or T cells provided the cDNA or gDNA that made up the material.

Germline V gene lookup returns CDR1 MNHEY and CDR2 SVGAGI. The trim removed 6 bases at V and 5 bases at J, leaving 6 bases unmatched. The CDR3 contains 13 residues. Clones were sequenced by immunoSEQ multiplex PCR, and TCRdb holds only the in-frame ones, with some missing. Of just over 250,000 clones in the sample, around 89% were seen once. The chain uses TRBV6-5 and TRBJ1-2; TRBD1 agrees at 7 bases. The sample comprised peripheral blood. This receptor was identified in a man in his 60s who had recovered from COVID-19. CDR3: CASRGTAQYGYTF. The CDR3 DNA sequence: TGTGCCAGCAGAGGGACAGCTCAATATGGCTACACCTTC.